The 32 T cell receptor beta chains in this list originate from one sample, sequenced in a study of T cell repertoires in cytomegalovirus infection. TCRdb recomputed calls from the reads with MiXCR, one row per CDR3 protein. This table has approximately 260,000 distinct CDR3 sequences, approximately 15% appearing once. Sequenced material: CD8+ T cells from PBMCs. These receptors all come from a human donor in good health (CMV status not recorded). Some clones in this sample may be carry-over from other donors' samples.

This clonotype was observed many times. This rearrangement joins TRBV6-2 or TRBV6-3 to TRBJ1-5; tentative D call: TRBD1 (6 bases). The CDR3 runs to 16 residues. Germline values: CDR1 MNHEY, CDR2 SVGEGT. Trimming pared 10 bases from V and 4 bases from J, leaving 23 bases between. CDR3 loop: CATWGGGRGVNQPQHF. Here the CDR3 DNA reads TGTGCCACCTGGGGGGGCGGCCGCGGGGTAAATCAGCCCCAGCATTTT.

The chain is built from TRBV7-9 and TRBJ1-2, with D unresolved. V lost 8 bases and J lost 5, with 9 bases in between. The CDR3 has 11 amino acids. The germline V gene has CDR1 SEHNR and CDR2 FQNEAQ (reference sequence). The CDR3 is CASGSGYGYTF. CDR3 nucleotide sequence: TGTGCCAGCGGCTCGGGGTATGGCTACACCTTC.

A few counts support this clonotype. This chain links TRBV15 with TRBJ2-7; 8 bases match TRBD1. Germline trimming cut 5 bases from V and 4 bases from J; bases unmatched to any gene: 13. The CDR3 is made up of 16 amino acids. Germline lookup yields CDR1 LNHNV and CDR2 YYDKDF (reference sequence). Written as DNA, the CDR3 is TGTGCCACCAGCGACCGCCAAACAGGGGGAAGGTACGAGCAGTACTTC. Residues: CATSDRQTGGRYEQYF. The complete variable domain, with remaining parts taken from reference TRBV15 and TRBJ2-7, reads DAMVIQNPRYQVTQFGKPVTLSCSQTLNHNVMYWYQQKSSQAPKLLFHYYDKDFNNEADTPDNFQSRRPNTSFCFLDIRSPGLGDTAMYLCATSDRQTGGRYEQYFGPGTRLTVT.

This clonotype was seen only a few times. The V call is TRBV28, the J call TRBJ1-1; tentatively, D is TRBD1 (5 bases). Germline V lookup: CDR1 MDHEN, CDR2 SYDVKM. Trimming shortened V by 8 bases and J by 6 bases, and 22 bases separated the two germline ends. CDR3 length: 15 residues. CDR3 DNA: TGTGCCAGCCACTCTTCCGACAGTCTGTACTCTGAAGCTTTCTTT. It encodes CASHSSDSLYSEAFF.

This clonotype was recorded a few times. V usage is TRBV28 and J usage is TRBJ2-2; D is uncertain. Looked up from germline, CDR1 is MDHEN and CDR2 is SYDVKM. The CDR3 totals 16 residues. V lost 1 base and J 2 bases, leaving 11 bases between the germline ends. The chain's CDR3 is CASSLFWASNTGELFF. The CDR3 region has the DNA TGTGCCAGCAGTTTATTTTGGGCTAGTAACACCGGGGAGCTGTTTTTT.

This clonotype was observed many times. The gene calls are TRBV19 and TRBJ1-5; possible D gene TRBD1, 5 bases. V was cut by 6 bases and J by 1 base, with 16 bases left in between. Germline V CDR1 and CDR2: LNHDA, SQIVND (reference sequence). This CDR3 spans 16 amino acids. The CDR3 DNA reads as TGTGCCAGTAGCAACCTGTTGGCAGGGAGCAATCAGCCCCAGCATTTT. It yields the protein CASSNLLAGSNQPQHF.

This clonotype was observed a handful of times. The rearrangement links TRBV12-3 or TRBV12-4 to TRBJ1-3, with a tentative D call TRBD1 (5 bases). The length of the CDR3 is 15 residues. The ends were cut back, 1 base at V and 2 bases at J, with 9 bases in the middle. In DNA form, the CDR3 reads TGTGCCAGCAGTTTAGTCCAGGGAACTGGAAACACCATATATTTT. It encodes CASSLVQGTGNTIYF.

This chain joins TRBV6-2 or TRBV6-3 and TRBJ2-1, with TRBD2 matching 8 bases. Germline-derived CDR1 and CDR2 are MNHEY and SVGEGT. After removal of 3 bases from V and 2 bases from J, the junction contained 3 bases not matched to a gene. The CDR3 covers 15 residues. The CDR3: CASSYRGGPYNEQFF. CDR3 nucleotides: TGTGCCAGCAGTTATCGGGGGGGGCCCTACAATGAGCAGTTCTTC.

This clonotype was detected only a few times. This chain uses TRBV6-5 with TRBJ2-7; 11 bases line up with TRBD1. V trimming: 2 bases; J trimming: 6 bases; junction bases outside the gene matches: 3. There are 14 residues in the CDR3. The germline gives CDR1 MNHEY, CDR2 SVGAGI. The CDR3 loop is CASSYTDRGREQYF. The CDR3, as DNA: TGTGCCAGCAGTTACACGGACAGGGGGCGCGAGCAGTACTTC.

This rearrangement joins TRBV5-1 to TRBJ2-5; no firm D call. V was pared by 6 bases and J by 0 bases, with 12 bases between. Germline CDR1 and CDR2: SGHRS and YFSETQ. This CDR3 is built from 14 residues. In nucleotides, the CDR3 is TGCGCCAGCACCGAAGACACGTACCAAGAGACCCAGTACTTC. It codes for CASTEDTYQETQYF.

The chain combines TRBV29-1 with TRBJ2-1; 8 bases line up with TRBD2. Germline trimming cut 3 bases from V and 2 bases from J; bases unmatched to any gene: 3. CDR1 SQVTM and CDR2 ANQGSEA come from the germline V gene. There are 14 residues in the CDR3. DNA for the CDR3: TGCAGCGTTGAGGGAGCGGGGGCCTACAATGAGCAGTTCTTC. Its translation: CSVEGAGAYNEQFF.

This clonotype was seen many times. The DNA of the CDR3 is TGTGCCAGTTCAGGTCTGGAAGAGACCCAGTACTTC. Translation gives CASSGLEETQYF. The V and J genes are TRBV7-2 and TRBJ2-5; D not resolved. The V gene's germline CDR1 is SGHTA and CDR2 FQGNSA. This CDR3 contains 12 residues. The germline V and J ends were trimmed by 9 bases and 3 bases, with 11 bases remaining between them.

The sample holds a few counts of this clonotype. V gene TRBV19 combines with J gene TRBJ2-7, with 11 bases lining up with TRBD1. The CDR3 is 15 residues long. The V and J ends lost 5 bases and 4 bases, in that order; junction bases with no gene match: 7. From germline, CDR1 is LNHDA and CDR2 SQIVND (reference sequence). CDR3 nucleotides: TGTGCCAGTAGTGCGGGGACAGGGGGTTTGTACGAGCAGTACTTC. The encoded protein is CASSAGTGGLYEQYF.

This clonotype was recorded many times. The rearrangement uses TRBV2 and TRBJ2-3; 7 bases are shared with TRBD2. V was clipped by 5 bases and J by 0 bases; unmatched bases: 5. Germline assignment: CDR1 SNHLY and CDR2 FYNNEI. The CDR3 sequence is 15 residues long. The chain's CDR3 is CASSPSGISTDTQYF. The CDR3 DNA follows: TGTGCCAGCAGTCCAAGCGGGATCAGCACAGATACGCAGTATTTT.

This clonotype was seen at least ten times. This sequence joins TRBV19 and TRBJ2-1; TRBD2 matches 12 bases. The ends lost 5 bases at V and 9 bases at J; junction bases unmatched: 8. The CDR3 has 15 residues. CDR1 is LNHDA and CDR2 is SQIVND in the germline V gene (reference sequence). The CDR3 protein is CASSWTSGAGGEQFF. The CDR3 DNA is TGTGCCAGTAGTTGGACTAGCGGGGCCGGAGGTGAGCAGTTCTTC.

J is TRBJ2-1 and V is TRBV5-1, with D unclear. The ends were cut back, 3 bases at V and 12 bases at J, with 25 bases in the middle. Germline V CDR1 and CDR2: SGHRS, YFSETQ. The CDR3 extends over 16 amino acids. The CDR3 DNA reads TGCGCCAGCAGCTCCCACCCCACCTTAGATTCCCTGGGGCAGTTCTTC. It specifies CASSSHPTLDSLGQFF. The complete variable domain, with remaining parts taken from reference TRBV5-1 and TRBJ2-1, reads KAGVTQTPRYLIKTRGQQVTLSCSPISGHRSVSWYQQTPGQGLQFLFEYFSETQRNKGNFPGRFSGRQFSNSRSEMNVSTLELGDSALYLCASSSHPTLDSLGQFFGPGTRLTVL.

With regard to this clonotype: One base away lies a much larger clone, so this may be a sequencing read error. The chain is built from TRBV12-3 or TRBV12-4 and TRBJ2-1, with TRBD2 matching 7 bases. The CDR3 extends over 15 amino acids. Written as DNA, the CDR3 is TGTGTCAGTACCGGGGGGACGAGCTCCTACAATGAGCAGTTCTTC. Residues: CVSTGGTSSYNEQFF.

This clonotype was found a few times. The genes are TRBV25-1 and TRBJ1-2; TRBD1 is a possible D gene (5 bases). This CDR3 region has 16 residues. Trimming removed 0 bases from V and 7 bases from J, with 18 bases in between. Germline values: CDR1 MGHDK, CDR2 SYGVNS. This chain's CDR3 is CASSEYFSDSFFGYTF. CDR3 nucleotides: TGTGCCAGCAGTGAATATTTTTCCGACAGCTTCTTTGGCTACACCTTC.

This clonotype appeared many times. The chain links TRBV6-5 to TRBJ2-1; possibly TRBD2 for D (12 bases). This CDR3 has 20 residues. Per germline, CDR1 MNHEY and CDR2 SVGAGI. V lost 6 bases and J lost 8, with 35 bases in between. CDR3 residues: CASSPKGQGVLAGGRDEQFF. The CDR3 region has the DNA TGTGCCAGCAGCCCCAAGGGACAGGGGGTACTAGCGGGGGGTCGGGATGAGCAGTTCTTC.

This chain links TRBV6-2 or TRBV6-3 with TRBJ1-1; 7 bases are a match to TRBD1. In germline, CDR1 is MNHEY, CDR2 SVGEGT. Unmatched junction bases numbered 5, after V lost 1 base and J lost 6 bases. The CDR3 spans 14 residues. CDR3 sequence reads: CASSYLKGAAEAFF. CDR3 nucleotides: TGTGCCAGCAGTTACTTAAAGGGGGCCGCTGAAGCTTTCTTT.

This clonotype was counted between two and nine times. J is TRBJ1-2 and V is TRBV29-1; maybe TRBD1 (5 bases). Trimming took 8 bases from V and 3 from J, leaving 19 bases between them. Germline CDR1 reads SQVTM; CDR2 reads ANQGSEA. The CDR3 is 14 amino acids. The CDR3 loop reads CSSSYGQLDYGYTF. DNA of the CDR3: TGCAGCAGTTCCTATGGACAATTGGACTATGGCTACACCTTC.

The gene calls are TRBV20-1 and TRBJ1-2; 7 positions agree with TRBD1. Germline trimming cut 1 base from V and 1 base from J; bases unmatched to any gene: 6. The germline V gene has CDR1 DFQATT and CDR2 SNEGSKA (reference sequence). The CDR3 length is 15 residues. CDR3 in DNA: TGCAGTGCTAGAGGGGATGACAGGGTTAACTATGGCTACACCTTC. Its protein product is CSARGDDRVNYGYTF.

This clonotype was counted ten times or more. The rearrangement links TRBV7-6 to TRBJ1-1; weak D call: TRBD1 (5 bases). The CDR3 loop spans 15 amino acids. The germline V gene has CDR1 SGHVS and CDR2 FNYEAQ. V lost 1 base, J lost 0 bases, and 9 bases lay in between. In DNA form, the CDR3 reads TGTGCCAGCAGCTTAGAGACAGATTTGAACACTGAAGCTTTCTTT. Translating it yields CASSLETDLNTEAFF.

In its sample, this clonotype was seen many times. The chain combines TRBV10-3 with TRBJ2-5, with D uncertain. Germline V gene data show CDR1 as ENHRY and CDR2 as SYGVKD. Trimming removed 3 bases at V and 4 bases at J, with 6 bases between. CDR3 size: 12 residues. The CDR3: CAISDIGETQYF. CDR3 nucleotides: TGTGCCATCAGTGACATCGGAGAGACCCAGTACTTC.

This clonotype was counted at least ten times. The rearrangement links TRBV7-2 to TRBJ2-3; no reliable D call. This CDR3 comprises 15 residues. Germline lookup yields CDR1 SGHTA and CDR2 FQGNSA. Trimming stripped 2 bases from V and 2 bases from J, with 11 bases between. The CDR3 loop is CASSLSGHYTDTQYF. The CDR3 DNA reads TGTGCCAGCAGCTTATCGGGCCACTACACAGATACGCAGTATTTT.

This clonotype turned up a few times. J is TRBJ1-1 and V is TRBV29-1, with 7 nucleotides matching TRBD1. V lost 7 bases, J lost 0 bases, and 5 bases stayed unmatched. There are 13 residues in the CDR3. Per the germline V gene, CDR1 is SQVTM and CDR2 is ANQGSEA. The CDR3 here is CSALGGLNTEAFF. The DNA for the CDR3 is TGCAGCGCATTAGGGGGCCTGAACACTGAAGCTTTCTTT.

In this sample, this clonotype turned up many times. V gene TRBV7-2 combines with J gene TRBJ1-2, with D possibly matching TRBD1 (5 bases). V was trimmed by 5 bases and J by 8 bases, leaving 18 bases between them. CDR3 length equals 14 residues. CDR1 is SGHTA and CDR2 is FQGNSA in the germline V gene. The CDR3 loop is CASSPLWGAQGYTF. The CDR3, as DNA: TGTGCCAGCAGCCCGCTTTGGGGCGCGCAGGGCTACACCTTC.

This clonotype showed up just a few times. V is TRBV6-1 and J is TRBJ1-2; the D is unclear. Trimming took 0 bases from V and 8 from J, leaving 4 bases between them. The CDR3 spans 11 residues. From germline, CDR1 is MNHNS and CDR2 SASEGT. The CDR3 DNA sequence: TGTGCCAGCAGTGAAGCGGGAGGCTACACCTTC. Its protein product is CASSEAGGYTF.

The chain uses TRBV28 and TRBJ2-2; D may match TRBD1 or TRBD2 (5 bases each). The CDR3 length is 17 residues. V lost 6 bases and J lost 9, with 26 bases in between. Per the germline V gene, CDR1 is MDHEN and CDR2 is SYDVKM. The CDR3 is CASSLTGAYTGLRELFF. The CDR3 DNA reads as TGTGCCAGCAGCCTGACCGGGGCTTACACCGGTTTGAGGGAGCTGTTTTTT.

This clonotype has a count of ten or more. J is TRBJ2-6 and V is TRBV12-3 or TRBV12-4, with 11 positions matching TRBD1. V shed 3 bases and J 2 bases; nucleotides not matched to a gene: 3. The CDR3 consists of 17 residues. CDR3 nucleotide sequence: TGTGCCAGCAGTTTCAGGACAGGGGGCCCTGGGGCCAACGTCCTGACTTTC. It codes for CASSFRTGGPGANVLTF.

Points on this clonotype: A much larger clone differs by one base, so this may be a read error. V and J are TRBV6-1 and TRBJ1-2; D is possibly TRBD1 (6 bases). The CDR3 is 15 residues long. Germline loops: CDR1 MNHNS, CDR2 SASEGT. In nucleotides, the CDR3 is TGTGCCAGCAGTGAAATGGGGGGCGAGGACTATGGCTACGCCTTC. Residues: CASSEMGGEDYGYAF.

This clonotype was seen only once. The J gene is TRBJ2-2, the V gene TRBV4-1, with D maybe TRBD2 (5 bases). In germline, CDR1 is MGHRA, CDR2 YSYEKL. This CDR3 has 17 residues. V shed 4 bases and J shed 4 bases, with 19 bases lying between them. The CDR3 region is CASSPQQTITFTGELFF. In nucleotides, the CDR3 is TGCGCCAGCAGCCCGCAACAGACTATTACTTTCACCGGGGAGCTGTTTTTT.